The clone carrying this T cell receptor (beta chain) appeared a few times. The antigen is not known. The germline V and J ends were trimmed by 1 base and 0 bases, with 6 bases remaining between them. CDR1 is MGHRA, CDR2 YSYEKL, per germline. CDR3 length: 14 amino acids. The sample belongs to a study of vaccination effects on CD4 cells after COVID-19. In the study overall: Two-dose BNT162b2 or mRNA-1273 vaccination was given to participants. Samples from a couple of convalescent patients were given 16 days and one week before vaccination.

Assay: immunoSEQ multiplex PCR; the TCRdb copy retains only in-frame clones and omits some. The sample includes about 33,000 clones, around two thirds of them seen just once. Within the ViraFEST assay, antigen-specific CD4+ T cells underwent expansion with viral peptide pools prior to sequencing. Researchers isolated CD4+ T cells once 9 to 11 days of culture had elapsed. Convalescent patients had PCR-confirmed SARS-CoV-2 infection between March and December 2020. Roughly 1.9 million PBMC per well received 10 IU/ml IL-2 and approximately 9.2 ug/ml peptides in culture. It was on days 3 and 7 that half the medium was replaced with IL-2 medium.

Sequencing used CD4+ T cells from PBMCs cultured with HCoV-NL63 spike peptides, obtained before COVID-19 vaccination. The chain uses TRBV4-1 and TRBJ2-5; D is undetermined. The receptor was isolated from a human donor who had a prior SARS-CoV-2 infection. CDR3 protein: CASSQGLHQETQYF. In DNA, the CDR3 is TGCGCCAGCAGCCAAGGACTTCACCAAGAGACCCAGTACTTC.